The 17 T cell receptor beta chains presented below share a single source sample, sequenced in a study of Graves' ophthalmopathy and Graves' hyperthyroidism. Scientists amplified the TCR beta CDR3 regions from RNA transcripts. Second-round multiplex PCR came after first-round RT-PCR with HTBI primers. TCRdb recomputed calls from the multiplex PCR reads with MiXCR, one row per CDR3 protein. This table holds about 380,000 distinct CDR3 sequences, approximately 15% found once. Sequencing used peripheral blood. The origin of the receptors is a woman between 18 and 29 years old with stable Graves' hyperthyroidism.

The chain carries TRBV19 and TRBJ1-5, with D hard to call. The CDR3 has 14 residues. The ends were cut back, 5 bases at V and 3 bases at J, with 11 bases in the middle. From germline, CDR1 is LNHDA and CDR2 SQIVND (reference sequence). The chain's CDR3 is CASSFGINNQPQHF. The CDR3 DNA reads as TGTGCCAGTAGTTTTGGGATCAACAATCAGCCCCAGCATTTT.

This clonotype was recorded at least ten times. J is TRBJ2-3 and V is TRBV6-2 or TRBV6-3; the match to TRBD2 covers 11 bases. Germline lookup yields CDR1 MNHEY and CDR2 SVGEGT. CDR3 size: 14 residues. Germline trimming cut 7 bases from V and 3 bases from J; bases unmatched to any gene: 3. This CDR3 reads CASKGLAATDTQYF. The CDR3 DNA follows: TGTGCCAGCAAGGGACTAGCGGCGACAGATACGCAGTATTTT.

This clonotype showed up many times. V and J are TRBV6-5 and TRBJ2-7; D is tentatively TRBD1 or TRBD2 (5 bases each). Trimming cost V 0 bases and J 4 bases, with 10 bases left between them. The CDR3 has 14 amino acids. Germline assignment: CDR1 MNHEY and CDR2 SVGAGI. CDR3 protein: CASSYSPEGYEQYF. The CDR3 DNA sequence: TGTGCCAGCAGTTACTCCCCCGAGGGGTACGAGCAGTACTTC.

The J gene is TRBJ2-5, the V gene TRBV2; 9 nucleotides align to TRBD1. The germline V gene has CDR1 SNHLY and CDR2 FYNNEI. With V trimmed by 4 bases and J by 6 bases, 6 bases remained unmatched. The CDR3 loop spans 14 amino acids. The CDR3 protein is CASSGTGAGKTQYF. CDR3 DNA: TGTGCCAGCAGTGGGACAGGGGCGGGGAAGACCCAGTACTTC.

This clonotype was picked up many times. The CDR3 DNA reads as TGTGCCAGCAGTTTTCAAAAGTCTGGACTCTCTGGGGCCAACGTCCTGACTTTC. Amino acids: CASSFQKSGLSGANVLTF. The chain joins TRBV12-3 or TRBV12-4 to TRBJ2-6; tentatively, D is TRBD2 (5 bases). V was trimmed by 3 bases and J by 0 bases, leaving 15 bases between them. The CDR3 covers 18 residues.

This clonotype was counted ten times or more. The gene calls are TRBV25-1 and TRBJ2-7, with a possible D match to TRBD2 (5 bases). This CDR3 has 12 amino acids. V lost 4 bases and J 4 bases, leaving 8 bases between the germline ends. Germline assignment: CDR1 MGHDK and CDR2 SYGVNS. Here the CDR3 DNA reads TGTGCCAGCAGTGGTTGGGAGTACGAGCAGTACTTC. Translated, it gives CASSGWEYEQYF.

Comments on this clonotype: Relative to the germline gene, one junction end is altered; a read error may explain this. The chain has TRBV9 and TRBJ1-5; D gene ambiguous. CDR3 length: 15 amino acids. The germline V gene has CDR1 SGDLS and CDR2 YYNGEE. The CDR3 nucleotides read TGTGCCAGCAGCGTAGTCCTGAATAGCTATCAGCCCCAGCATTTT. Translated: CASSVVLNSYQPQHF.

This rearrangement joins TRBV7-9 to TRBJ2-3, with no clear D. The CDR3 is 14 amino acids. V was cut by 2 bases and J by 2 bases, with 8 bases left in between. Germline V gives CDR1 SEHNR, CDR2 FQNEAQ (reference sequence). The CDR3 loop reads CASSLSDNTDTQYF. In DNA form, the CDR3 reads TGTGCCAGCAGCTTAAGTGACAACACAGATACGCAGTATTTT.

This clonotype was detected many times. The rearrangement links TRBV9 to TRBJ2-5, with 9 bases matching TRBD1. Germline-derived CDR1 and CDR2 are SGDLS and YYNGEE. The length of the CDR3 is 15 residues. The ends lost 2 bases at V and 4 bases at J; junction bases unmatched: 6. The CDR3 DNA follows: TGTGCCAGCAGCGTCGCCGGGACAGGGTTAGAGACCCAGTACTTC. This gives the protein CASSVAGTGLETQYF.

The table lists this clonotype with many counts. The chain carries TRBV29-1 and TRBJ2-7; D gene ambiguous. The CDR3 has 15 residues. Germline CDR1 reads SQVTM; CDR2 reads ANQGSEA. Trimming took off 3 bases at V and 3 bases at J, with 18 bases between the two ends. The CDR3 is CSVEGLRGVDYEQYF. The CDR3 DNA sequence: TGCAGCGTTGAGGGGTTACGCGGTGTCGACTACGAGCAGTACTTC.

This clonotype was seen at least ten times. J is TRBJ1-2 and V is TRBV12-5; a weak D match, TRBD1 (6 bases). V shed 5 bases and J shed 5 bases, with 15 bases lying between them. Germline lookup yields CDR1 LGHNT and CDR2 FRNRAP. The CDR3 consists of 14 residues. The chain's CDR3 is CASGQDRQEYGYTF. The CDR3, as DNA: TGTGCTAGTGGTCAGGACCGACAGGAATATGGCTACACCTTC.

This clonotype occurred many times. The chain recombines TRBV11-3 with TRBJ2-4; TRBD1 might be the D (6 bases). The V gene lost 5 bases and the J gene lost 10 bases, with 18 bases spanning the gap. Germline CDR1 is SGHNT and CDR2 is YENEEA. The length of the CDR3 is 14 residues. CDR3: CASSPAPGDVIQYF. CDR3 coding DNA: TGTGCCAGCAGCCCCGCGCCAGGGGACGTTATTCAGTACTTC.

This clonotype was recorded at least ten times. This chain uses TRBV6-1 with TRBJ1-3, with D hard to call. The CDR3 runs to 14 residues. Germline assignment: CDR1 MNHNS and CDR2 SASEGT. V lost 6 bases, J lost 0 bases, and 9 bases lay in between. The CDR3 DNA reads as TGTGCCAGCAGCCCGGGAGCCTCTGGAAACACCATATATTTT. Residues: CASSPGASGNTIYF.

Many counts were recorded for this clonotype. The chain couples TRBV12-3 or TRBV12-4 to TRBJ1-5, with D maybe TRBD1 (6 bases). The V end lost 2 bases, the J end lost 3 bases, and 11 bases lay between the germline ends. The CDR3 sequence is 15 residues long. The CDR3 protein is CASSLLSGDNQPQHF. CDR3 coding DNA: TGTGCCAGCAGTTTATTATCAGGGGACAATCAGCCCCAGCATTTT.

In DNA, the CDR3 is TGCAGCGCTTCCTCGCCGGGGAACACCGGGGAGCTGTTTTTT. It codes for CSASSPGNTGELFF. The chain uses TRBV29-1 and TRBJ2-2; D is undetermined. Germline V gene sequence: CDR1 SQVTM, CDR2 ANQGSEA. With 7 bases removed from V and 1 base from J, the gap between germline ends came to 13 bases. The CDR3 is 14 residues long.

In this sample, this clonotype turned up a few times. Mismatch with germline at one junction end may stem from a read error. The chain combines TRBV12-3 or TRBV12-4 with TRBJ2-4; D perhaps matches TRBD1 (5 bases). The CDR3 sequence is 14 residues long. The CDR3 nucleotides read TGTGCCAGCAGTGTGGGGCAGGAGTTCGACATTAAGTACTTC. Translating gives CASSVGQEFDIKYF.

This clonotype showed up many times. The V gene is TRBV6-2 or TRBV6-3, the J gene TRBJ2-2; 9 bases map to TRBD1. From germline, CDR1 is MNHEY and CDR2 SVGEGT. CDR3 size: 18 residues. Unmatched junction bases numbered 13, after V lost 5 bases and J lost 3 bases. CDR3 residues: CASSLVEQGAIYTGELFF. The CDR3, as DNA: TGTGCCAGCAGTCTCGTAGAACAGGGGGCGATTTACACCGGGGAGCTGTTTTTT.